A single sample gave rise to the 6 T cell receptor beta chains below, sequenced in a study of beta chain features in type 1 diabetes. Study-level points and caveats: All four CD4+ subsets of Type 1 diabetes patients contained TCRB CDR3s that were moderately but significantly shorter.

Sequencing targeted expressed TCRB transcripts, as all isolated RNA had been reverse transcribed. Measured with immunoSEQ multiplex PCR; TCRdb has only the in-frame clones, and not every one. The sample contains around 50,000 clones, around 45% of which appear only once. Which antigens these TCRs recognize remains unknown. The sequenced material came from stem cell memory CD4+ T cells from blood. Receptors were obtained from a man aged 25-45 years with type 1 diabetes.

This clone appeared once. The rearrangement joins TRBV19 to TRBJ2-1; D is possibly TRBD2 (5 bases). V dropped 5 bases and J dropped 9 bases, with 11 bases sitting between them. CDR1 LNHDA and CDR2 SQIVND come from the germline V gene (reference sequence). There are 12 residues in the CDR3. In DNA form, the CDR3 reads TGTGCCAGTAGTGTCCGGGCGGGTGAGCAGTTCTTC. Amino acids: CASSVRAGEQFF.

This clone was observed a handful of times. The genes are TRBV11-2 and TRBJ2-7, with D perhaps matching TRBD2 (5 bases). There are 13 residues in the CDR3. Trimming left V 0 bases short and J 5 bases short, with 8 bases between. Germline V lookup: CDR1 SGHAT, CDR2 FQNNGV. CDR3 nucleotides: TGTGCCAGCAGCTTAGATGGAGGTAACGAGCAGTACTTC. It codes for CASSLDGGNEQYF.

This clone was picked up a small number of times. V is TRBV5-1 and J is TRBJ1-2, with a tentative D call TRBD1 (5 bases). This CDR3 has 15 amino acids. The ends were cut back, 4 bases at V and 6 bases at J, with 19 bases in the middle. Germline values: CDR1 SGHRS, CDR2 YFSETQ. CDR3 in amino acids: CASSPGTSRSNGYTF. The CDR3 DNA is TGCGCCAGCAGCCCAGGGACTTCAAGATCGAATGGCTACACCTTC.

This clone was seen a handful of times. This chain links TRBV5-1 with TRBJ2-3; 7 positions agree with TRBD2. Germline V gene lookup returns CDR1 SGHRS and CDR2 YFSETQ. The CDR3 has 12 amino acids. After removal of 4 bases from V and 6 bases from J, the junction contained 2 bases not matched to a gene. Here the CDR3 reads CASSELADTQYF. The CDR3 DNA sequence: TGCGCCAGCAGCGAACTAGCGGATACGCAGTATTTT.

The table lists this clone with a few counts. The chain has TRBV5-1 and TRBJ2-5; D ambiguous. Deletions cut 3 bases from V and 4 bases from J, with 13 bases between. Germline CDR1 is SGHRS and CDR2 is YFSETQ. This CDR3 is 14 amino acids long. CDR3 sequence reads: CASSSITHRETQYF. CDR3 nucleotides: TGCGCCAGCAGCTCAATTACCCATAGAGAGACCCAGTACTTC. The full variable domain, with the rest looked up from reference TRBV5-1 and TRBJ2-5, is KAGVTQTPRYLIKTRGQQVTLSCSPISGHRSVSWYQQTPGQGLQFLFEYFSETQRNKGNFPGRFSGRQFSNSRSEMNVSTLELGDSALYLCASSSITHRETQYFGPGTRLLVL.

This clone was seen more than once but under ten times. This sequence joins TRBV4-2 and TRBJ1-1; D possibly corresponds to TRBD1 (5 bases). Germline loops: CDR1 LGHNA, CDR2 YNFKEQ. The CDR3 extends over 15 amino acids. The V and J ends lost 0 bases and 0 bases respectively, with 8 bases between them. The CDR3 DNA follows: TGTGCCAGCAGCCAAGATGGACACTTGAACACTGAAGCTTTCTTT. Encoded protein: CASSQDGHLNTEAFF.